This T cell receptor beta chain was identified during a study of blood T cell repertoires in COVID-19. Authors' processing steps: Estimated nucleated cell counts came from reference gene primer amplification. TCRdb's copy holds only in-frame clones and misses some; the assay was immunoSEQ multiplex PCR. That table furnishes V, J and clone size, whereas the DNA furnished D and trimming. The sample consists of over 100,000 clones, about 91% of them appearing once. Deletions cut 9 bases from V and 0 bases from J, with 12 bases between. Germline lookup yields CDR1 SGHNT and CDR2 YYREEE (reference sequence). The length of the CDR3 is 14 residues.

The specimen was peripheral blood. The TCR originated in a man aged 50-59 years with acute or convalescent COVID-19. The V gene is TRBV5-4, the J gene TRBJ2-2; no reliable D call. This CDR3 reads CATRSGANTGELFF. The CDR3 DNA is TGTGCCACCAGGTCAGGCGCGAACACCGGGGAGCTGTTTTTT.